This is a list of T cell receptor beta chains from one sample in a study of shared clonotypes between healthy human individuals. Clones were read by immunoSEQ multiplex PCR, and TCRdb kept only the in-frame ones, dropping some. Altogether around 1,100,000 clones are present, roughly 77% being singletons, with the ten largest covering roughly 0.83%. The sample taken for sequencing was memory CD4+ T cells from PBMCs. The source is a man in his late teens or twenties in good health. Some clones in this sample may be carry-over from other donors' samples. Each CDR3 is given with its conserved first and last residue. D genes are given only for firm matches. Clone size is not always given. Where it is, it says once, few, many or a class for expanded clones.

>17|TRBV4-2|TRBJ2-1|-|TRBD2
CASSRLGTSGRDNEQFF
TGTGCCAGCAGCCGACTCGGGACTAGCGGGAGGGACAATGAGCAGTTCTTC
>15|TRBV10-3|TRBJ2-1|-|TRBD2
CAISGTAGPYNEQFF
TGTGCCATCAGTGGAACAGCGGGACCCTACAATGAGCAGTTCTTC
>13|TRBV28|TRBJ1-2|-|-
CASVPGGASGYTF
TGTGCCAGCGTTCCTGGGGGCGCGTCAGGCTACACCTTC
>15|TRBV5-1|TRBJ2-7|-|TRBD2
CASSYASGAAGEQYF
TGCGCCAGCAGCTACGCTAGCGGGGCAGCGGGGGAGCAGTACTTC
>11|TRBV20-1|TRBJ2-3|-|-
CSAHIVDTQYF
TGCAGTGCCCATATAGTGGATACGCAGTATTTT
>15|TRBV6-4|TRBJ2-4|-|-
CASSEVTGPRHIQYF
TGTGCCAGCAGTGAAGTGACGGGACCTCGACACATTCAGTACTTC
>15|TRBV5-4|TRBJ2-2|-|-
CASSPGTTITGELFF
TGTGCCAGCAGCCCCGGGACAACTATCACCGGGGAGCTGTTTTTT
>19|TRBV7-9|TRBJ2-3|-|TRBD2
CASSPGTSGLDLGTDTQYF
TGTGCCAGCAGCCCAGGGACTAGCGGGCTAGATTTGGGCACAGATACGCAGTATTTT
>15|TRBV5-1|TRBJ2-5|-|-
CASSLEQGAQETQYF
TGCGCCAGCAGCTTGGAGCAAGGCGCTCAAGAGACCCAGTACTTC
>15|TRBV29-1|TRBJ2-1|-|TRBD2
CSVERLAGDYNEQFF
TGCAGCGTTGAAAGACTAGCGGGAGACTACAATGAGCAGTTCTTC
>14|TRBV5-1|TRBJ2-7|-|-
CASSVSRAQYEQYF
TGCGCCAGCAGCGTGTCCCGGGCTCAGTACGAGCAGTACTTC
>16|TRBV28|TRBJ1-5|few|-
CASSTNVAFGNQPQHF
TGTGCCAGCAGCACAAACGTCGCCTTTGGCAATCAGCCCCAGCATTTT
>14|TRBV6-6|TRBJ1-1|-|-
CASSRRGPGTEAFF
TGTGCCAGCAGTCGGCGGGGGCCGGGGACTGAAGCTTTCTTT
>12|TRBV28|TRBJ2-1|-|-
CASTKVGGEQFF
TGTGCCAGCACTAAAGTAGGGGGTGAGCAGTTCTTC
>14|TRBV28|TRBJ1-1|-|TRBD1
CASRYSGGRTEAFF
TGTGCCAGCAGGTACTCAGGGGGCCGAACTGAAGCTTTCTTT
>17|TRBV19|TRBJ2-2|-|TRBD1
CASSPRGTGGYTGELFF
TGTGCCAGTAGTCCGAGGGGGACAGGGGGCTACACCGGGGAGCTGTTTTTT
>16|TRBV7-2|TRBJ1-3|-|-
CASSLYWGHSGNTIYF
TGTGCCAGCAGCTTATATTGGGGACACTCTGGAAACACCATATATTTT
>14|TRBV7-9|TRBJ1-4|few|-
CASSPGGGDEKLFF
TGTGCCAGCAGCCCGGGGGGCGGGGATGAAAAACTGTTTTTT
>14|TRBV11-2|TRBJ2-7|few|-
CASSLGVAGAEQYF
TGTGCCAGCAGCTTAGGAGTGGCAGGGGCCGAGCAGTACTTC
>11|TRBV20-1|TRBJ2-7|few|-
CSAMGAYEQYF
TGCAGTGCTATGGGCGCCTACGAGCAGTACTTC
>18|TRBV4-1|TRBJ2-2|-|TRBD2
CASSHVPGTRGYTGELFF
TGCGCCAGCAGCCATGTTCCCGGGACTAGGGGTTACACCGGGGAGCTGTTTTTT
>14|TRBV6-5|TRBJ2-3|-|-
CASSRRLHTDTQYF
TGTGCCAGCAGTCGAAGACTACACACAGATACGCAGTATTTT
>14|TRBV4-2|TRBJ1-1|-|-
CASSQEWRGTEAFF
TGTGCCAGCAGCCAAGAATGGCGTGGCACTGAAGCTTTCTTT
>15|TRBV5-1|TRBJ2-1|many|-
CASSLGFGGGNEQFF
TGCGCCAGCAGCTTGGGATTCGGGGGCGGGAATGAGCAGTTCTTC
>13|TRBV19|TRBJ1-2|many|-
CASSIAGTYGYTF
TGTGCCAGTAGTATCGCCGGGACCTATGGCTACACCTTC
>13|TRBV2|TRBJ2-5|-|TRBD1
CASTGQGQETQYF
TGTGCCAGCACCGGACAGGGGCAAGAGACCCAGTACTTC
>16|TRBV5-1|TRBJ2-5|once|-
CASSLARDSGGETQYF
TGCGCCAGCAGCTTGGCCCGGGACTCAGGAGGGGAGACCCAGTACTTC
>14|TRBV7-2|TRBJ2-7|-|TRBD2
CASSSSGFIYEQYF
TGTGCCAGCAGCTCTAGCGGATTCATCTACGAGCAGTACTTC
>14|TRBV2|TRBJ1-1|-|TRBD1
CASSRTGSRTEAFF
TGTGCCAGCAGCCGGACAGGATCGAGGACTGAAGCTTTCTTT
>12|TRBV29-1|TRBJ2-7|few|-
CSVGGSYYEQYF
TGCAGCGTTGGGGGGTCCTACTACGAGCAGTACTTC
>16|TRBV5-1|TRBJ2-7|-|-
CASKPVSATVDYEQYF
TGCGCCAGCAAACCAGTGTCCGCGACCGTTGACTACGAGCAGTACTTC
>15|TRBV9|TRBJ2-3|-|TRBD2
CASSYTGTSGDTQYF
TGTGCCAGCAGCTATACCGGGACTAGCGGAGATACGCAGTATTTT
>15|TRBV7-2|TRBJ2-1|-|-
CASSKGSSSYNEQFF
TGTGCCAGCAGTAAGGGCAGTAGCTCCTACAATGAGCAGTTCTTC
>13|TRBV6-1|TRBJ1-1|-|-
CASSEDPGRGAFF
TGTGCCAGCAGTGAAGATCCAGGACGAGGAGCTTTCTTT
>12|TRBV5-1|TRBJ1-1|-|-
CASSLKDTEAFF
TGCGCCAGCAGCTTGAAGGACACTGAAGCTTTCTTT
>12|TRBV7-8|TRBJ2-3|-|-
CASRSGTDTQYF
TGTGCCAGCAGGTCGGGCACAGATACGCAGTATTTT
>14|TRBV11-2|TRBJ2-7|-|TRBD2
CASSLVAGRYEQYF
TGTGCCAGCAGCTTAGTAGCGGGGCGCTACGAGCAGTACTTC